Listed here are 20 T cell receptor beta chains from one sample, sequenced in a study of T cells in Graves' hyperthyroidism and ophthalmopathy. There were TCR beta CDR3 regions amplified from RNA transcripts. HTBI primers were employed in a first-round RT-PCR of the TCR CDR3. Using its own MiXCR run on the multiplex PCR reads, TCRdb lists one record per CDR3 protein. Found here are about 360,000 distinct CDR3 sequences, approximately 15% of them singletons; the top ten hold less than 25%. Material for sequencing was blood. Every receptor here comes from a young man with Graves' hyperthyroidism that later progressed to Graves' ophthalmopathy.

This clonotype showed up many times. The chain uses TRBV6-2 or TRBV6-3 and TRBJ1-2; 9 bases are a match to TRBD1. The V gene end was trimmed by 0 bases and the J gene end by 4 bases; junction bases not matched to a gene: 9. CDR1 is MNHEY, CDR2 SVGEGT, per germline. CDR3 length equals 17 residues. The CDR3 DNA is TGTGCCAGCAGTTACTCCCGGGACAGGGTATTTCCCTATGGCTACACCTTC. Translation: CASSYSRDRVFPYGYTF.

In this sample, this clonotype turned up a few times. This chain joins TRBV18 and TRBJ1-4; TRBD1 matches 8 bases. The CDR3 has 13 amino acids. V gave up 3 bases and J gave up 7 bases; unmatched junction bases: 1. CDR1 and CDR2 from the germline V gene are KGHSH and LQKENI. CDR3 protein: CASSPGQAEKLFF. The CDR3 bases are TGTGCCAGCTCACCGGGACAGGCTGAAAAACTGTTTTTT.

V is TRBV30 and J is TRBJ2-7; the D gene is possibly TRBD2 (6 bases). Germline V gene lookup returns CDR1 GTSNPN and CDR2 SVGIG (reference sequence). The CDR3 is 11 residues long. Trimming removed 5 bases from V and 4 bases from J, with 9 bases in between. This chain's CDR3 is CAWGGSYEQYF. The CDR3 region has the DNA TGTGCCTGGGGGGGGTCTTACGAGCAGTACTTC.

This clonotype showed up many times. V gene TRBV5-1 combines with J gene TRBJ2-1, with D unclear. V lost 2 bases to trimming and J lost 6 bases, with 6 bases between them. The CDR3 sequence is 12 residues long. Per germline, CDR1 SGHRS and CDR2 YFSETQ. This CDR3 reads CASSFGPNEQFF. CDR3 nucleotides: TGCGCCAGCAGCTTTGGTCCCAATGAGCAGTTCTTC.

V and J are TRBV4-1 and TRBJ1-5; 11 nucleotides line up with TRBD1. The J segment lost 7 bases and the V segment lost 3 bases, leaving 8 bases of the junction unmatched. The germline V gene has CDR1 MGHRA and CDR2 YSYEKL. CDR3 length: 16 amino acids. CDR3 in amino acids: CASSHFGTGGRQPQHF. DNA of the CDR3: TGCGCCAGCAGCCACTTCGGGACAGGGGGACGCCAGCCCCAGCATTTT.

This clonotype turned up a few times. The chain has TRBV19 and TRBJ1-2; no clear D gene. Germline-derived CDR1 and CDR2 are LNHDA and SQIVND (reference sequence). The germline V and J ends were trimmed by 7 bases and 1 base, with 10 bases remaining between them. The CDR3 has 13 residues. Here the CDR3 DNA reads TGTGCCAGTAACTTCGACCTTAACTATGGCTACACCTTC. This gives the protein CASNFDLNYGYTF.

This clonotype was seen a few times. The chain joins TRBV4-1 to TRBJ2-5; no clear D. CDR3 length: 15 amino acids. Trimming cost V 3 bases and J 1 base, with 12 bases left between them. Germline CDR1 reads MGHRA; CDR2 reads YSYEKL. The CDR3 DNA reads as TGCGCCAGCAGCCAGGAAGGGCTGGGCCAAGAGACCCAGTACTTC. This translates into CASSQEGLGQETQYF.

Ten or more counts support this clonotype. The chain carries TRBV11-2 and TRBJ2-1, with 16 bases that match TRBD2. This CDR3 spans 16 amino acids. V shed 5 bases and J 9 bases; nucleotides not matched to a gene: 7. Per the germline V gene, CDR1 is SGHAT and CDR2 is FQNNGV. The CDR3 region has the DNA TGTGCCAGCAGCGCGGGACTAGCGGGGGGGCTCGGTGAGCAGTTCTTC. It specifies CASSAGLAGGLGEQFF.

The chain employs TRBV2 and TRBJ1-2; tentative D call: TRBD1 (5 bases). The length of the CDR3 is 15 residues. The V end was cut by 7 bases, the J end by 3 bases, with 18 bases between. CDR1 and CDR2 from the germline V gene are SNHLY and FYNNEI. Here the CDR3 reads CASIGTLDRDYGYTF. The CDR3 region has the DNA TGTGCCAGCATAGGGACCCTAGACAGAGACTATGGCTACACCTTC.

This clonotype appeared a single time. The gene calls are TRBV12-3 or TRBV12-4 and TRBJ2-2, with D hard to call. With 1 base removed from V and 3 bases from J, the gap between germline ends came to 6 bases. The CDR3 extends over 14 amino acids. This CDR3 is CASSLGTYTGELFF. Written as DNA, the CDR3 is TGTGCCAGCAGTTTAGGAACGTACACCGGGGAGCTGTTTTTT.

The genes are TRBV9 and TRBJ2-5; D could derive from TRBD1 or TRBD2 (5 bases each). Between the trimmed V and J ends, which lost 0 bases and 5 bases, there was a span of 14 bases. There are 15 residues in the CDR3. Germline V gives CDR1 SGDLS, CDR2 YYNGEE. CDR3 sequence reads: CASSVGGNLGETQYF. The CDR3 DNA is TGTGCCAGCAGCGTAGGGGGGAACCTTGGGGAGACCCAGTACTTC.

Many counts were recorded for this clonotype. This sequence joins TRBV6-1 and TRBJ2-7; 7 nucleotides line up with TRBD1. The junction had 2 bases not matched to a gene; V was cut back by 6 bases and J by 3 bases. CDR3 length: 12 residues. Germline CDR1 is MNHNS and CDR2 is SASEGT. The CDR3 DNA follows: TGTGCCAGCAGGGGGACAGTCTACGAGCAGTACTTC. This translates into CASRGTVYEQYF.

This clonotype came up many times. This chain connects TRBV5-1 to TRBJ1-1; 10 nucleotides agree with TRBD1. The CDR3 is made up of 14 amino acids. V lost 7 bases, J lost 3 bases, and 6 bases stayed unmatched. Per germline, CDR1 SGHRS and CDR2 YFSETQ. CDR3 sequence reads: CASGPGTGDTEAFF. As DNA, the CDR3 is TGCGCCAGCGGACCCGGGACAGGGGACACTGAAGCTTTCTTT.

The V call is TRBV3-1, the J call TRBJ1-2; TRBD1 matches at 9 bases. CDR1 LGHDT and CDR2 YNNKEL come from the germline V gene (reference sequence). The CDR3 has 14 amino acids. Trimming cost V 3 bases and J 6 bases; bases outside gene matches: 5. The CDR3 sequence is CASSHPGTGNGYTF. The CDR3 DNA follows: TGTGCCAGCAGCCATCCCGGGACAGGGAATGGCTACACCTTC.

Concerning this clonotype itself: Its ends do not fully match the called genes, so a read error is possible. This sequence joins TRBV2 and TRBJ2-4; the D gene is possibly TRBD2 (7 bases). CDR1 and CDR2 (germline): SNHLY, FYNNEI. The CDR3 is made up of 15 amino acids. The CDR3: CASTTGGPAKNIRYF. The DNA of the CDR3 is TGTGCCAGCACTACCGGGGGGCCCGCCAAAAACATTCGGTACTTC.

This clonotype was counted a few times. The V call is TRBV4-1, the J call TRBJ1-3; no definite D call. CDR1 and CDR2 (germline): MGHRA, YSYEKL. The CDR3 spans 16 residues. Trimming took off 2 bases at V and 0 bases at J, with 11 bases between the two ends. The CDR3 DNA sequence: TGCGCCAGCAGCCAACTCTCAGGAGCCTCTGGAAACACCATATATTTT. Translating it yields CASSQLSGASGNTIYF.

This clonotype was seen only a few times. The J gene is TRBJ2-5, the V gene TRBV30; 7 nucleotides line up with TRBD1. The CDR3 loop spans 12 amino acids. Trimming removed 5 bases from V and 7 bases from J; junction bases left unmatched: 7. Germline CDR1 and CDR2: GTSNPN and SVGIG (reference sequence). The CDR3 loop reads CAWEGARGTQYF. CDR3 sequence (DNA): TGTGCCTGGGAGGGGGCGCGTGGGACCCAGTACTTC.

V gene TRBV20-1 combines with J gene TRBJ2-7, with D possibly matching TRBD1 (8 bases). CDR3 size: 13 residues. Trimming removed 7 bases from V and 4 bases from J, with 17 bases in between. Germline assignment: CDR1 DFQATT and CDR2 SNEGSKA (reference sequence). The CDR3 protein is CSGGGDRSYEQYF. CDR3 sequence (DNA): TGCAGTGGGGGAGGGGACAGGAGTTACGAGCAGTACTTC.

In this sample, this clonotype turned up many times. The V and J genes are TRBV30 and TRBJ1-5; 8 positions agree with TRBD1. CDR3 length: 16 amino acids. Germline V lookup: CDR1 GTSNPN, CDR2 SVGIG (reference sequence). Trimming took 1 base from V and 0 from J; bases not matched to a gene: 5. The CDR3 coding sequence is TGTGCCTGGAGTGGCGTGACAGGGGTTAGCAATCAGCCCCAGCATTTT. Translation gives CAWSGVTGVSNQPQHF. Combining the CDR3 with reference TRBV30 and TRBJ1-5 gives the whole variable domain SQTIHQWPATLVQPVGSPLSLECTVEGTSNPNLYWYRQAAGRGLQLLFYSVGIGQISSEVPQNLSASRPQDRQFILSSKKLLLSDSGFYLCAWSGVTGVSNQPQHFGDGTRLSIL.

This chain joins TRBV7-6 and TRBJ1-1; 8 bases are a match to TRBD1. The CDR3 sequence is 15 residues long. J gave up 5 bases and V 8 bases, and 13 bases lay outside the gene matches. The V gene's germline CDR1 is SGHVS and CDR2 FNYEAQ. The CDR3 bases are TGTGCCAGCGGGTTGGGCAGGGGGCTTTTTACTGAAGCTTTCTTT. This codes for CASGLGRGLFTEAFF. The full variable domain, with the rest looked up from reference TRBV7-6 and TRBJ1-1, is GAGVSQSPRYKVTKRGQDVALRCDPISGHVSLYWYRQALGQGPEFLTYFNYEAQQDKSGLPNDRFSAERPEGSISTLTIQRTEQRDSAMYRCASGLGRGLFTEAFFGQGTRLTVV.